This is a list of T cell receptor beta chains from one sample in a study of blood T cell repertoires in COVID-19. The data were produced by immunoSEQ multiplex PCR, yet TCRdb's version contains in-frame clones alone and is incomplete. The data contain over 150,000 clones, 80% to 90% of them singletons. The sequenced sample consisted of peripheral blood. These receptors all come from an elderly woman with COVID-19, enrolled during active disease. The CDR3 runs from the conserved cysteine through the conserved F or W. Each record gives: V gene, J gene, clone size, D gene, CDR3 DNA, CDR3 protein. The D gene is left open where the match is weak. Clone size appears in some rows only: once, few, many, or a class for an expanded clone.

TRBV20-1	TRBJ2-3	.	TRBD2	TGCAGTGCTAGTCTACTGGGGGGGGGCACAGATACGCAGTATTTT	CSASLLGGGTDTQYF
TRBV7-3	TRBJ2-5	.	TRBD2	TGTGCCAGCAGCGTAGGCCTAGCGGGGGCAAACCAAGAGACCCAGTACTTC	CASSVGLAGANQETQYF
TRBV7-9	TRBJ1-1	few	.	TGTGCCAGCAGCTTAGCGTTGTCAGGGAACACTGAAGCTTTCTTT	CASSLALSGNTEAFF
TRBV9	TRBJ2-2	.	TRBD2	TGTGCCAGCAGCGTAGACCTGCCGAGGACTAGCGGGAGAGGGGAGCTGTTTTTT	CASSVDLPRTSGRGELFF
TRBV4-1	TRBJ2-2	.	TRBD2	TGCGCCAGCAGCCGGCGCGTAGCGGGGGGGCACGGGGAGCTGTTTTTT	CASSRRVAGGHGELFF
TRBV12-3/TRBV12-4	TRBJ2-1	.	TRBD2	TGTGCCAGCAGCGGACTAGCTCTAGGTGAGCAGTTCTTC	CASSGLALGEQFF
TRBV24-1	TRBJ2-2	once	TRBD1	TGTGCCACCGGGACAGCGAACACCGGGGAGCTGTTTTTT	CATGTANTGELFF
TRBV7-2	TRBJ1-4	.	.	TGTGCCAGCAGCTTCGACATTATCTCGGGAGAAAAACTGTTTTTT	CASSFDIISGEKLFF
TRBV20-1	TRBJ2-3	.	.	TGCAGTGCTAGTACAGAGACAGATACGCAGTATTTT	CSASTETDTQYF
TRBV6-6	TRBJ1-2	.	TRBD1	TGTGCCAGCAGTTCGGCCGGGACAGGGAGCTATGGCTACACCTTC	CASSSAGTGSYGYTF
TRBV25-1	TRBJ2-1	.	TRBD2	TGTGCCAGCAGTGCCCGCGGGGGAATCGGATACAATGAGCAGTTCTTC	CASSARGGIGYNEQFF
TRBV5-1	TRBJ2-1	.	TRBD2	TGCGCCAGCGGGACTAGCGGGAGGGATGAGCAGTTCTTC	CASGTSGRDEQFF
TRBV9	TRBJ2-3	.	.	TGTGCCAGCAGCGTAGCTACTAGCGGTCAGGGGGGTACGCAGTATTTT	CASSVATSGQGGTQYF
TRBV27	TRBJ2-2	.	TRBD1	TGTGCCAGCAGAGGACAGGGGCTGTTCACCGGGGAGCTGTTTTTT	CASRGQGLFTGELFF
TRBV28	TRBJ2-7	.	TRBD2	TGTGCCAGCAAACGAGCCGGGACTAGATACGAGCAGTACTTC	CASKRAGTRYEQYF
TRBV5-1	TRBJ2-1	.	TRBD2	TGCGCCAGCAGCTTGGCCCTTAGCGGGACAAGCAGCCCCTACAATGAGCAGTTCTTC	CASSLALSGTSSPYNEQFF
TRBV9	TRBJ2-1	.	.	TGTGCCAGCAGCGTAGATCCGCTAGCTGACAATGAGCAGTTCTTC	CASSVDPLADNEQFF
TRBV18	TRBJ2-5	once	.	TGTGCCAGCTCACGGGGCCAACCGGAGACCCAGTACTTC	CASSRGQPETQYF
TRBV10-3	TRBJ2-5	.	TRBD1	TGTGCCACCCGACAGGGGGCGGCCCAAGAGACCCAGTACTTC	CATRQGAAQETQYF
TRBV7-9	TRBJ2-3	.	TRBD2	TGTGCCAGCAGCAGCCCAGCGGGGGCGGGGGATACGCAGTATTTT	CASSSPAGAGDTQYF
TRBV18	TRBJ2-2	.	TRBD2	TGTGCCAGCTCACCACGGCTAGCGGTGAACACCGGGGAGCTGTTTTTT	CASSPRLAVNTGELFF
TRBV18	TRBJ2-7	.	TRBD1	TGTGCCAGCTCACCCTACCGGGACAGCTACGAGCAGTACTTC	CASSPYRDSYEQYF
TRBV11-3	TRBJ2-3	.	TRBD2	TGTGCCAGCAGCCCAAGGTCCGGGCGGGGGGGCAGAGATACGCAGTATTTT	CASSPRSGRGGRDTQYF
TRBV6-2/TRBV6-3	TRBJ1-5	.	TRBD1	TGTGCCAGCAGTTACTCGAAGACAGGGCCTTTGGGGAATCAGCCCCAGCATTTT	CASSYSKTGPLGNQPQHF
TRBV19	TRBJ2-5	.	TRBD2	TGTGCCAGTAGTATGGGGACTAGCGGGAGAGGTGAGACCCAGTACTTC	CASSMGTSGRGETQYF
TRBV3-1/TRBV3-2	TRBJ2-7	.	.	TGTGCCAGCAGCCAAGATATCCTAACCCGGGACGAGCAGTACTTC	CASSQDILTRDEQYF
TRBV19	TRBJ2-3	.	.	TGTGCCAGTAGCGGGAGCGGTGCCAGATACACAGATACGCAGTATTTT	CASSGSGARYTDTQYF
TRBV6-5	TRBJ2-3	.	.	TGTGCCAGCAGTCGCGGGGTCGGAGGAGATACGCAGTATTTT	CASSRGVGGDTQYF
TRBV7-9	TRBJ2-4	.	.	TGTGCCAGCAGCTCCCCAGCGGCGGGGAACATTCAGTACTTC	CASSSPAAGNIQYF
TRBV10-3	TRBJ1-4	few	.	TGTGCCATCAGTTCAGGGTCTAATGAAAAACTGTTTTTT	CAISSGSNEKLFF
TRBV6-6	TRBJ1-5	.	TRBD1	TGTGCCAGCAGCACGCCAGGGGGCAGGAGCAATCAGCCCCAGCATTTT	CASSTPGGRSNQPQHF
TRBV7-2	TRBJ1-1	.	.	TGTGCCAGCAGCTTAGCGCATGGAGGGATGAACACTGAAGCTTTCTTT	CASSLAHGGMNTEAFF
TRBV2	TRBJ1-2	.	TRBD1	TGTGCCAGCAGTGGGGACAGGGCCGGGCATGGCTACACCTTC	CASSGDRAGHGYTF
TRBV5-6	TRBJ2-5	.	.	TGTGCCAGCAGCTTAGTGTTTAGAGAGACCCAGTACTTC	CASSLVFRETQYF
TRBV6-4	TRBJ2-3	.	TRBD2	TGTGCCAGCAGTGCGCTAGCGGGAGGACTAGATACGCAGTATTTT	CASSALAGGLDTQYF
TRBV7-6	TRBJ2-7	.	TRBD1	TGTGCCAGCAGCTTAGGGGTGGCAGGGGGCATTTACGAGCAGTACTTC	CASSLGVAGGIYEQYF
TRBV2	TRBJ1-5	.	TRBD1	TGTGCCGGAAGACAGGGTGGCAATCAGCCCCAGCATTTT	CAGRQGGNQPQHF
TRBV7-3	TRBJ2-7	few	.	TGTGCCAGCAGCTTGACAGCAAGTACCTACGAGCAGTACTTC	CASSLTASTYEQYF
TRBV3-1/TRBV3-2	TRBJ2-7	.	.	TGTGCCAGCAGCCAAGATGGCTGGTACGAGCAGTACTTC	CASSQDGWYEQYF
TRBV27	TRBJ1-6	.	.	TGTGCCAGCAGTTTAGGAGCCGGGTTGGCTGCTTCACCCCTCCACTTT	CASSLGAGLAASPLHF
TRBV10-2	TRBJ2-7	.	.	TGCGCCAGCAGTAGTACGGGCTCCTACGAGCAGTACTTC	CASSSTGSYEQYF
TRBV2	TRBJ1-4	many	.	TGTGCCGGTAGGCTAGCAACTAATGAAAAACTGTTTTTT	CAGRLATNEKLFF
TRBV21-1	TRBJ2-7	.	.	TGTGCCAGCAGCAAAGGAGCCGGGACAGGGGGTTCCGAGCAGTACTTC	CASSKGAGTGGSEQYF
TRBV5-6	TRBJ2-5	.	.	TGTGCCAGCAGCTTGGCCAACTTCGGGGAGACCCAGTACTTC	CASSLANFGETQYF
TRBV4-1	TRBJ1-5	.	TRBD1	TGCGCCAGCAGCCCGTCGGGGGACAGGCGCTATAGCAATCAGCCCCAGCATTTT	CASSPSGDRRYSNQPQHF
TRBV28	TRBJ2-2	.	TRBD2	TGTGCCAGCAGTTTTGAGTTGAGCGGGAGGGTTCGGAACACCGGGGAGCTGTTTTTT	CASSFELSGRVRNTGELFF
TRBV6-6	TRBJ2-3	.	TRBD1	TGTGCCAGCTCGCAACAGGGGACAGATACGCAGTATTTT	CASSQQGTDTQYF
TRBV6-5	TRBJ1-5	.	TRBD1	TGTGCCAGCAGTCGTATAGGGGGCTACAATCAGCCCCAGCATTTT	CASSRIGGYNQPQHF
TRBV18	TRBJ2-7	.	TRBD1	TGTGCCAGCTCACCACCGGTGACAGGGTACCTCGAGCAGTACTTC	CASSPPVTGYLEQYF
TRBV5-5	TRBJ2-2	.	.	TGTGCCAGCAGCTTTTGGCAGGGACTCAGCACCGGGGAGCTGTTTTTT	CASSFWQGLSTGELFF
TRBV5-1	TRBJ2-7	.	TRBD1	TGCGCCAGCAGCTTGGTGGTACAGGGGGCTGGGCGCGGGCAGTACTTC	CASSLVVQGAGRGQYF
TRBV11-2	TRBJ2-3	once	TRBD2	TGTGCCAGCAGCTTCGACGCGGGATTGGGAGGGGCGGATACGCAGTATTTT	CASSFDAGLGGADTQYF
TRBV7-2	TRBJ2-3	.	.	TGTGCCAGCAGCTTAGTAGTACAGGCCGGCACAGATACGCAGTATTTT	CASSLVVQAGTDTQYF
TRBV18	TRBJ2-7	.	TRBD2	TGTGCCAGCTCCAGACTAGCGGAAACCTACGAGCAGTACTTC	CASSRLAETYEQYF
TRBV28	TRBJ2-5	.	TRBD1	TGTGCCAGCAGGGACAGGGAATTGTACCAAGAGACCCAGTACTTC	CASRDRELYQETQYF